The present T cell receptor (beta chain) was sequenced within a study of radiation and T cells in renal cell carcinoma. Study-level points and caveats: Pretreatment tumor biopsies were lacking, so baseline clonotypes are unknown.

Germline V gives CDR1 SGDLS, CDR2 YYNGEE. The V and J ends lost 0 bases and 7 bases respectively, with 11 bases between them. The CDR3 consists of 13 residues. On this clone itself: Its target is not known.

The assay was immunoSEQ multiplex PCR, and TCRdb's table has in-frame clones only and misses some. The sample has 150,000 or so clones, about 88% seen once; the top ten hold 4.1%. As to time point: baseline pretreatment blood. Treatment: 15 Gy SBRT to primary tumor, nephrectomy 4 weeks later. This renal cell carcinoma was of the clear cell type. This chain connects TRBV9 to TRBJ2-7; D might be TRBD2 (5 bases). The receptor was isolated from a woman aged 65 to 85 with renal cell carcinoma. Sample: blood, taken from a patient whose treatment included radiotherapy and nephrectomy. This CDR3 reads CASSVVSSGEQYF. The CDR3 DNA is TGTGCCAGCAGCGTAGTATCTTCGGGAGAGCAGTACTTC.